The source of this TCR beta chain is a study of OX40 agonist ivuxolimab in advanced cancers. Whole-study findings and limits: Patients with a partial response at 0.1-3.0 mg/kg had among the lowest clonal expansion. Some nonresponders also had low normalized T-cell clonal expansion.

The sampling schedule covered blood at baseline, cycle 4 day 1, and cycle 7 day 1. The germline V gene has CDR1 SEHNR and CDR2 FQNEAQ (reference sequence). V was shortened by 1 base and J by 6 bases, with 10 bases between the two germline ends. This CDR3 spans 14 amino acids. In regard to this clone: Its antigen is not known.

Measured with immunoSEQ multiplex PCR; TCRdb has only the in-frame clones, and not every one. The sample carries 9,500 to 12,000 clones, around 84% recorded once. The sequenced sample was CD4+ or CD8+ T cells sorted from blood, obtained in a trial of the OX40 agonist ivuxolimab. The chain has TRBV7-9 and TRBJ2-1; D tentatively reads TRBD1 or TRBD2 (5 bases each). The TCR originated in an adult with an advanced solid tumor such as melanoma, head and neck, liver or kidney cancer. DNA for the CDR3: TGTGCCAGCAGCTTAGGGGGGACGGGCAATGAGCAGTTCTTC. Its protein is CASSLGGTGNEQFF.